This TCR beta chain came from a study of shared clonotypes between healthy human individuals. Repertoires were generated with immunoSEQ multiplex PCR, while TCRdb's copy carries only in-frame clones and drops some. Of 550,000 to 650,000 clones listed, approximately 96% are singletons. Remarks on this clone: Other DNA sequences within the sample encode an identical CDR3.

V gave up 5 bases and J gave up 6 bases; unmatched junction bases: 6. Germline V gene data show CDR1 as MNHEY and CDR2 as SMNVEV (reference sequence). The CDR3 contains 14 residues. In the naive CD8 group, cells lacked CD45RO and were positively selected for CCR7, so terminally differentiated effector memory CD45RA+ cells were left out. The V call is TRBV27, the J call TRBJ1-5; 8 nucleotides align to TRBD1. Source material: naive CD8+ T cells sorted from blood. The TCR comes from a woman aged 25 to 39 in good health. The CDR3 sequence is CASSPRTGSQPQHF. In DNA, the CDR3 is TGTGCCAGCAGTCCGAGGACAGGGAGTCAGCCCCAGCATTTT.